This T cell receptor beta chain was documented in a study of a mutant IDH1 vaccine in newly diagnosed glioma (dated by TCRdb to the early 2020s). At the level of the whole study: Patients received eight vaccinations in weeks 1, 3, 5, 7, 11, 15, 19 and 23, corresponding to visits V03 through V10. Vaccination began 4-6 weeks after radiotherapy alone, or alongside temozolomide cycles in the chemotherapy-containing groups. Of the 32 patients who were treated, about 60% were male and around 38% were female, and the mean age was roughly 40 years. Before enrollment, patients had received standard therapy of radiotherapy alone, temozolomide alone, or radiochemotherapy with temozolomide; most received the combination. Peripheral blood was drawn at six visits: V03 (baseline), V05, V07, V10, V12 and V13. Longitudinal TCRB deep sequencing was performed for 20 to 25 treated patients wherever samples were available for exploratory analyses. Broad study findings and their caveats: The authors noted that analyses of patient blood samples could not be reproduced because of sample limitations. Changes in the top peripheral T cell clonotypes picked up by TCRB sequencing did not appear to be linked to pseudoprogression. Availability determined which PBMC samples were chosen for TCRB deep sequencing. Across multiple MHC alleles, vaccine-induced immune responses were seen in around 93% of patients.

Regarding this clone: This clone's antigen is unknown. Per-base quality was not reported, and no clone a single base away is much larger than it.

The library relied on the immunoSEQ multiplex PCR assay. The hsTCRB Kit was used according to the manufacturer's protocol to amplify rearranged TCR beta chain sequences. Sequencing of TCRB libraries was carried out on an Illumina MiSeq. Per the source publication's procedure: Demultiplexing, trimming and gene mapping were performed with the kit vendor's proprietary platform. TCRdb carries this immuneACCESS record with in-frame sequences only. Its versions omit some clonotypes, under half of them owing to an unresolved V gene in the studies checked, with the rest unexplained. V, J and clone size are those of that table, while D and trimming were read from the DNA. This sample gives tens of thousands of clones in total; about 81% of them show up just once. Of the sample, around 8.4% falls within the top ten clones. Via the germline V gene (reference sequence), CDR1 is LNHDA and CDR2 SQIVND. The CDR3 goes from the cysteine to the phenylalanine over 14 residues. Just the 42-base CDR3 DNA is kept, in frame starting at base 1. V and J are truncated by 6 bases and 6 bases respectively, leaving an intervening sequence of 17 bases.

The time point label corresponds to: week 23, last vaccination. Every vaccine dose consisted of 300 ug of a 20-mer mutant IDH1 peptide in Montanide, administered subcutaneously together with topical imiquimod. All donors had newly diagnosed IDH1-mutant astrocytomas of WHO grade 3 or 4 that showed loss of nuclear ATRX. The samples were drawn from NOA16, a multicentre, single-arm, open-label phase I trial in Germany that tested a mutant IDH1 peptide vaccine in humans for the first time. Genomic DNA for TCRB sequencing was extracted from EDTA blood using the DNeasy Blood and Tissue Kit. This sequence uses TRBV19 and TRBJ1-2; TRBD1 is a possible D gene, resting on 6 matching bases. The clonotype was recovered from a woman between 40 and 50 years old with glioma. Some clones in this sample may be carry-over from other donors' samples. This specimen consisted of PBMCs, obtained from a glioma patient whose treatment included an IDH1 peptide vaccine. CDR3 reads: CASRGGGRTNGYTF. At the DNA level, the sequence is TGTGCCAGTAGAGGGGGGGGCAGGACCAATGGCTACACCTTC.